The TCR beta chain under discussion was sequenced for a study of blood T cell repertoires in COVID-19. Participants, about 18 to 90 years old, spanned fewer than 25 US areas. Assignments of participants to cohorts depended upon their own reported clinical history. Exposed enrollees had met someone with a PCR-confirmed or clinician-diagnosed COVID-19 case at some point within the 2 weeks before study entry. Measured with immunoSEQ multiplex PCR; TCRdb has only the in-frame clones, and not every one. This table holds approximately 140,000 clones, 87% found once. Trimming cost V 1 base and J 5 bases; bases outside gene matches: 3. The germline V gene has CDR1 LGHNA and CDR2 YNFKEQ. This CDR3 is 15 amino acids long.

The sample comprised PBMCs or T cells enriched from blood (not recorded which). V and J are TRBV4-2 and TRBJ2-1; TRBD2 aligns across 9 bases. The clonotype originates from a woman between 35 and 50 years old who had been exposed to COVID-19. CDR3 amino acids: CASSQGAGGHNEQFF. The CDR3 coding sequence is TGTGCCAGCAGCCAAGGCGCGGGGGGGCACAATGAGCAGTTCTTC.